This is a list of T cell receptor beta chains from one sample in a study of OX40 agonist ivuxolimab in advanced cancers. TCRdb keeps only in-frame clones here, not all; method: immunoSEQ multiplex PCR. The repertoire holds 43,000 or so clones, more than 70% seen once, with over 2% in the top ten. Sequencing used CD4+ or CD8+ T cells sorted from blood, obtained in a trial of the OX40 agonist ivuxolimab. Receptor source: an adult with an advanced solid tumor such as melanoma, head and neck, liver or kidney cancer. Each CDR3 is given with its conserved first and last residue. A D gene is named only where the DNA matches it firmly. Only some rows state a clone size, as once, few, many or a class for expanded clones.

len,abundance,j_gene,d_gene,v_gene,CDR3nt,CDR3aa
15,-,TRBJ2-2,TRBD1,TRBV10-3,TGTGCCATCACAGAGGACAGGGGGAAAGCCGGGGAGCTGTTTTTT,CAITEDRGKAGELFF
14,-,TRBJ2-7,TRBD1,TRBV28,TGTGCCAGCAGTCCACCGACAGGGAACTACGAGCAGTACTTC,CASSPPTGNYEQYF
18,once,TRBJ2-5,TRBD2,TRBV7-9,TGTGCCAGCAGCACCCGACTAGCGGGAGGCCGATTGGGCAGGACCCAGTACTTC,CASSTRLAGGRLGRTQYF
12,-,TRBJ1-1,-,TRBV28,TGTGCCAGCAGCCGGAGGGGAGCTGAAGCTTTCTTT,CASSRRGAEAFF
14,-,TRBJ2-7,TRBD2,TRBV6-4,TGTGCCAGCAGTGAAGGGGCTAGCGGGAGAGTGCAGTACTTC,CASSEGASGRVQYF
16,-,TRBJ2-1,TRBD2,TRBV5-1,TGCGCCAGCAGCGGGGGCGGCCTAGCGGGAGACAATGAGCAGTTCTTC,CASSGGGLAGDNEQFF
16,once,TRBJ2-1,TRBD1,TRBV2,TGTGCCAGCAGTGAACGACGGGACAGTGGATACAATGAGCAGTTCTTC,CASSERRDSGYNEQFF
13,few,TRBJ2-1,TRBD1,TRBV6-5,TGTGCCAGCCAAAGGGGGCGGAACAATGAGCAGTTCTTC,CASQRGRNNEQFF
14,once,TRBJ2-3,-,TRBV5-4,TGTGCCAGCAGCTTCAGGTCCAACGGGGATACGCAGTATTTT,CASSFRSNGDTQYF
15,-,TRBJ2-5,-,TRBV4-2,TGTGCCAGCAGCCAAGGTGCGGGGTCCCAAGAGACCCAGTACTTC,CASSQGAGSQETQYF
18,-,TRBJ1-4,-,TRBV5-6,TGTGCCAGCAGCTCCTTTCGCCCCTCCAGCCAACGGGATGAAAAACTGTTTTTT,CASSSFRPSSQRDEKLFF
15,-,TRBJ2-2,TRBD1,TRBV5-8,TGTGCCAGCAGCTTGGGACAGGGCCTGTCCGGGGAGCTGTTTTTT,CASSLGQGLSGELFF
13,once,TRBJ1-1,-,TRBV21-1,TGTGCCAGCAGCAAGGGGTGGAACACTGAAGCTTTCTTT,CASSKGWNTEAFF
13,-,TRBJ2-7,-,TRBV5-1,TGCGCCAGCAGCTTGGGGGATTTGGGCGAGCAGTACTTC,CASSLGDLGEQYF
15,-,TRBJ1-2,-,TRBV27,TGTGCCAGCAGTATTTTCCCCTCGGCCAACTATGGCTACACCTTC,CASSIFPSANYGYTF
16,-,TRBJ2-3,TRBD2,TRBV10-1,TGCGCCAGCAGTGGGCCCTTTAGCGGGAGGGCAGATACGCAGTATTTT,CASSGPFSGRADTQYF
15,-,TRBJ2-7,-,TRBV11-2,TGTGCCAGCAGCTTAGAGGGGGGACAGACCTACGAGCAGTACTTC,CASSLEGGQTYEQYF
15,-,TRBJ1-2,-,TRBV11-2,TGTGCCAGCAGCTTAGTCGGGGGACGCCCTTATGGCTACACCTTC,CASSLVGGRPYGYTF
17,few,TRBJ2-7,TRBD2,TRBV5-1,TGCGCCAGCGCCCTTTTGGGTCTAGCGGGAGGATCCTACGAGCAGTACTTC,CASALLGLAGGSYEQYF
16,-,TRBJ2-7,TRBD2,TRBV28,TGTGCCAGCAGTTCACACTCTAGCGGGAGTCCTCACGAGCAGTACTTC,CASSSHSSGSPHEQYF
16,-,TRBJ1-5,TRBD1,TRBV27,TGTGCCAGCAGCGGGACAGGGGGCCCACTCAGTCAGCCCCAGCATTTT,CASSGTGGPLSQPQHF
13,-,TRBJ2-7,TRBD1,TRBV5-1,TGCGCCAGCAGAGGGGGACAGAGTTACGAGCAGTACTTC,CASRGGQSYEQYF
12,-,TRBJ2-5,-,TRBV5-8,TGTGCCAGCAGCTTGCGGACCGGGACCCAGTACTTC,CASSLRTGTQYF
15,few,TRBJ2-3,-,TRBV6-6,TGTGCCAGCAGTTACGGCGGGGCAGGCACAGATACGCAGTATTTT,CASSYGGAGTDTQYF
14,-,TRBJ1-5,-,TRBV7-8,TGTGCCAGCAGCTCCCGGGACAACAATCAGCCCCAGCATTTT,CASSSRDNNQPQHF